The T cell receptor (beta chain) under discussion was sequenced for a study of shared T cell receptors in the human thymus. Sequencing was performed with immunoSEQ multiplex PCR; in TCRdb, only in-frame clones are kept and a portion is missing. In the table there are over 450,000 clones, about 80% of which are singletons. CDR1 and CDR2 from the germline V gene are MNHEY and SMNVEV (reference sequence). Trimming left V 6 bases short and J 5 bases short, with 16 bases between. There are 15 residues in the CDR3. The data also belong to a second study, concerning human thymus T cells. Per that paper: Thymus was obtained from resections taken during corrective heart surgery.

Sequenced material: thymocytes. The TCR was taken from a boy under three years old with a congenital heart defect. The V call is TRBV27, the J call TRBJ1-4; D not resolved. The CDR3 sequence is CASSHRENLNEKLFF. CDR3 coding DNA: TGTGCCAGCAGCCACCGGGAGAACCTCAATGAAAAACTGTTTTTT.